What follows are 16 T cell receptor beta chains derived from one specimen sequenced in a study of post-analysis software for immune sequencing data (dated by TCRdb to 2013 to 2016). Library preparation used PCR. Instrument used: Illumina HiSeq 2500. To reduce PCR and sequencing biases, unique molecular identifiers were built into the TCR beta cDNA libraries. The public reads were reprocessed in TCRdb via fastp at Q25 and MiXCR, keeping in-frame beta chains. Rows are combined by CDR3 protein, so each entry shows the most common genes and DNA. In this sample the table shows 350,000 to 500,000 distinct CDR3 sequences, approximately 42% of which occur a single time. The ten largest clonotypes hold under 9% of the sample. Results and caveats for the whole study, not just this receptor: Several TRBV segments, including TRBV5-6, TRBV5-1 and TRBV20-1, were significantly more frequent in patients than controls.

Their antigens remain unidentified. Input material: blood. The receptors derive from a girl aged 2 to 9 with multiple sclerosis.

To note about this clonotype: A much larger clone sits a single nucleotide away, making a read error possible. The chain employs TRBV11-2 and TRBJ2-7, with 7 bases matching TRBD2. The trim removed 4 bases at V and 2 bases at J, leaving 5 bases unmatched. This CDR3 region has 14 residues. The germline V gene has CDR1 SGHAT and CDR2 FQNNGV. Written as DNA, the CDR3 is TGTGCCAGCAGCTGGGGACTACCTACCTACGAGCAGTACTTC. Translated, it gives CASSWGLPTYEQYF.

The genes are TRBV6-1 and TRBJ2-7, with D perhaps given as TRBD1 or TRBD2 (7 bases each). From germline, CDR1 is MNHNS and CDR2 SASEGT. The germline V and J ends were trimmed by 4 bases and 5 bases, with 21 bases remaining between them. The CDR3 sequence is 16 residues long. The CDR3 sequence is CASSALIMGGGDEQYF. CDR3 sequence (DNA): TGTGCCAGCAGTGCGTTGATAATGGGAGGGGGCGACGAGCAGTACTTC.

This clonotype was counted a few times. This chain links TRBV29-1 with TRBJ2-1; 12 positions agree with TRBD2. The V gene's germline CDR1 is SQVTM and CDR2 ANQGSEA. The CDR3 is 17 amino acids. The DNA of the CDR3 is TGCACCGCACGACTAGCGGGAGTAGTAGGGGTTGGGAATGAGCAGTTCTTC. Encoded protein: CTARLAGVVGVGNEQFF.

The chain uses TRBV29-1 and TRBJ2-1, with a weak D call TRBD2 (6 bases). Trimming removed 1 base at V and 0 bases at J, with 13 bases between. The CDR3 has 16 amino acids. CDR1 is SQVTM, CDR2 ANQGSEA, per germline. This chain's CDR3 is CSVEGLALSSYNEQFF. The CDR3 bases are TGCAGCGTTGAAGGGCTAGCGCTTAGCTCCTACAATGAGCAGTTCTTC.

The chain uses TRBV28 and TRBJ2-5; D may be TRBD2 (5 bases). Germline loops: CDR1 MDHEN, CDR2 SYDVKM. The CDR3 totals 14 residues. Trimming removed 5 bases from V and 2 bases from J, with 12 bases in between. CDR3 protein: CASSTWTPQETQYF. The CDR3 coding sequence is TGTGCCAGCAGTACCTGGACTCCTCAAGAGACCCAGTACTTC.

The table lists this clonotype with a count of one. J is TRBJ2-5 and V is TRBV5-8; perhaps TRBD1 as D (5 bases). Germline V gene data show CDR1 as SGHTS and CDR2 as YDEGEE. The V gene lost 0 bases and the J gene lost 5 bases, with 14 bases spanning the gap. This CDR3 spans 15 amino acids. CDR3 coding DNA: TGTGCCAGCAGCTTGGCGGGCTGGGGCAAGGAGACCCAGTACTTC. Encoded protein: CASSLAGWGKETQYF.

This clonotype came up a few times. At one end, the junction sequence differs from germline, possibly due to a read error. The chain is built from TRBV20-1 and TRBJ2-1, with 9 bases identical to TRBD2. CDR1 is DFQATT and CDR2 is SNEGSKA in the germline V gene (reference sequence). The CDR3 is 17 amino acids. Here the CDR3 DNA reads TGCAGTGCTAGGGGCCCCCTAGCGGGAAGCTCCTACAATGAGCAGTTCTTT. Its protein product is CSARGPLAGSSYNEQFF.

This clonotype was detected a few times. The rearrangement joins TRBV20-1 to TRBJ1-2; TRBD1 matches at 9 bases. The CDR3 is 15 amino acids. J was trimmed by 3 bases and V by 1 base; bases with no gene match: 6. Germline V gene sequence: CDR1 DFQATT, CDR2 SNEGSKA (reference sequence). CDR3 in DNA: TGCAGTGCTAGAGTCCCGGGACAGGGTGACTATGGCTACACCTTC. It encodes CSARVPGQGDYGYTF.

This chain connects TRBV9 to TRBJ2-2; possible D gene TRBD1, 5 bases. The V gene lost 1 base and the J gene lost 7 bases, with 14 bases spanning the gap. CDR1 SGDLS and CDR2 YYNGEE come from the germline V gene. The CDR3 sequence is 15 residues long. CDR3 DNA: TGTGCCAGCAGCGTATCCCCTAAAGGGGACGGGGAGCTGTTTTTT. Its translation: CASSVSPKGDGELFF. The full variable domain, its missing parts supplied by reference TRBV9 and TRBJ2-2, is DSGVTQTPKHLITATGQRVTLRCSPRSGDLSVYWYQQSLDQGLQFLIQYYNGEERAKGNILERFSAQQFPDLHSELNLSSLELGDSALYFCASSVSPKGDGELFFGEGSRLTVL.

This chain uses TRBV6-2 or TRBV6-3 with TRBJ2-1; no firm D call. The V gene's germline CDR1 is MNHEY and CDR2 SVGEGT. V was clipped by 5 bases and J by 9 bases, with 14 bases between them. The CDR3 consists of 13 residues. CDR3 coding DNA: TGTGCCAGCAGTCCACCACGCCCTGGTGAGCAGTTCTTC. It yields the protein CASSPPRPGEQFF.

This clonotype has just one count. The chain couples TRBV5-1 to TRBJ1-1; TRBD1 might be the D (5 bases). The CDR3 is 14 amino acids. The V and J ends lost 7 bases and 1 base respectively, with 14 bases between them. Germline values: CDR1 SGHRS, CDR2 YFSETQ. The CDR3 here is CASRLATGNTEAFF. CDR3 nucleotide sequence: TGCGCCAGCCGTCTAGCAACAGGGAACACTGAAGCTTTCTTT. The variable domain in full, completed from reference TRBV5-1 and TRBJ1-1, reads KAGVTQTPRYLIKTRGQQVTLSCSPISGHRSVSWYQQTPGQGLQFLFEYFSETQRNKGNFPGRFSGRQFSNSRSEMNVSTLELGDSALYLCASRLATGNTEAFFGQGTRLTVV.

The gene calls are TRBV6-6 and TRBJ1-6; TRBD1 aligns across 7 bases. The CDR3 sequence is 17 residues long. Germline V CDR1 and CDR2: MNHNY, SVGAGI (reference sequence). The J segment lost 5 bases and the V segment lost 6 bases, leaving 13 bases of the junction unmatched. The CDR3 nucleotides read TGTGCCAGCAGGAACTTCGGACAGGCCCTAGATAATTCACCCCTCCACTTT. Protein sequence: CASRNFGQALDNSPLHF.

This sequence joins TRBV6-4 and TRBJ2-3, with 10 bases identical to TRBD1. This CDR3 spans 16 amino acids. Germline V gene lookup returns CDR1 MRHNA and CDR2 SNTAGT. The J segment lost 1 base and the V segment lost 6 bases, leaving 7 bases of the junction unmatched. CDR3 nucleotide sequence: TGTGCCAGCAGCTCGGCCGGACAGGGGGGCACAGATACGCAGTATTTT. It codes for CASSSAGQGGTDTQYF.

The CDR3 sequence is CASSFDGTQETQYF. The CDR3 DNA sequence: TGCGCCAGCAGCTTTGATGGGACCCAAGAGACCCAGTACTTC. The genes are TRBV5-1 and TRBJ2-5; TRBD1 or TRBD2 may be the D gene (5 bases each). Germline assignment: CDR1 SGHRS and CDR2 YFSETQ. V was pared by 2 bases and J by 1 base, with 9 bases between. This CDR3 is 14 amino acids long.

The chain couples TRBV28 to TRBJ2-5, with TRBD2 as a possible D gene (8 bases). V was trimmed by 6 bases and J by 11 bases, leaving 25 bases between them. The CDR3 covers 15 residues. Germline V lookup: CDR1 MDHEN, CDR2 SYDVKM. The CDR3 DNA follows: TGTGCCAGCAGGGAACCCGGGAGGGGGCTGGAGGAGCAGTACTTC. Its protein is CASREPGRGLEEQYF.

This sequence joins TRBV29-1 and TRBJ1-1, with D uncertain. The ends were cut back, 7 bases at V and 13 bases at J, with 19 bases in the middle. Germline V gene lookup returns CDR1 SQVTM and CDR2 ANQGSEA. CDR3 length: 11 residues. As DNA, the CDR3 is TGCAGCGGCCTGTGGGGAGTGGTTGGTTTCTTT. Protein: CSGLWGVVGFF.